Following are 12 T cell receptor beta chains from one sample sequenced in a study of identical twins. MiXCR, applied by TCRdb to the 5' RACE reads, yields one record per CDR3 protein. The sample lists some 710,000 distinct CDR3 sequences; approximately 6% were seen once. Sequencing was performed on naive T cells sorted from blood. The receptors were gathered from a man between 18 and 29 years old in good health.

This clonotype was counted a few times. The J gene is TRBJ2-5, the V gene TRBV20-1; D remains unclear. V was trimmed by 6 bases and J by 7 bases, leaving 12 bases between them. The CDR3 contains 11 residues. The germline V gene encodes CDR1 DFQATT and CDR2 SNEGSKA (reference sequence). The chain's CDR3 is CSAPAAWTQYF. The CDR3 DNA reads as TGCAGTGCCCCGGCGGCCTGGACCCAGTACTTC.

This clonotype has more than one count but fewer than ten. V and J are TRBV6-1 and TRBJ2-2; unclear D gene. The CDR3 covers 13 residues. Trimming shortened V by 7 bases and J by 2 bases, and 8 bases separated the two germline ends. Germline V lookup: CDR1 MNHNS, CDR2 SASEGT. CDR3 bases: TGTGCCAGCACCATACTCAACACCGGGGAGCTGTTTTTT. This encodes CASTILNTGELFF.

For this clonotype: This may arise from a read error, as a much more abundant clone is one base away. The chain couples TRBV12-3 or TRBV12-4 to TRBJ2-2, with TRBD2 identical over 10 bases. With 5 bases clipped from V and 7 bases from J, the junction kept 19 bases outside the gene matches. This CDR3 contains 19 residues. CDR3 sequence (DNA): TGTGCCAGCAGTCCGGAGACAGACCCTAGCGGGAGCGGCAACGGGGAGCTGTTTTTT. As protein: CASSPETDPSGSGNGELFF.

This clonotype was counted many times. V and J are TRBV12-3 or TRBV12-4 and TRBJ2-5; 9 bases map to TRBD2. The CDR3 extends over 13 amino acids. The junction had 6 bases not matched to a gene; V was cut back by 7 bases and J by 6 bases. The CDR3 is CASTLSGSKTQYF. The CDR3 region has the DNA TGTGCCAGCACCCTTAGCGGGAGTAAGACCCAGTACTTC.

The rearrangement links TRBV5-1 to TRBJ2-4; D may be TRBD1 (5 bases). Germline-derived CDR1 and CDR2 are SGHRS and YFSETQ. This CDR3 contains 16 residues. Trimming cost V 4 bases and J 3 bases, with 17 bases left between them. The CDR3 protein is CASSLTVGVGKNIQYF. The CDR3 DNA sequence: TGCGCCAGCAGCCTCACAGTAGGGGTCGGCAAAAACATTCAGTACTTC.

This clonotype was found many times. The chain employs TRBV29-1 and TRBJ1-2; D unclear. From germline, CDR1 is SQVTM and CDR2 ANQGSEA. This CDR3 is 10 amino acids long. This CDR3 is CVDSTDGYTF. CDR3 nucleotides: TGCGTTGATAGCACGGATGGCTACACCTTC.

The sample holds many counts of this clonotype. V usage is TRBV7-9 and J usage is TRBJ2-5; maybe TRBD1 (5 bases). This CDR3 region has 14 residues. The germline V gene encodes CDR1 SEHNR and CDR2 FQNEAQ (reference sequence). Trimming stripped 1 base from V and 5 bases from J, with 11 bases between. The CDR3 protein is CASSLVGAGETQYF. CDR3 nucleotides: TGTGCCAGCAGCTTAGTAGGGGCTGGTGAGACCCAGTACTTC.

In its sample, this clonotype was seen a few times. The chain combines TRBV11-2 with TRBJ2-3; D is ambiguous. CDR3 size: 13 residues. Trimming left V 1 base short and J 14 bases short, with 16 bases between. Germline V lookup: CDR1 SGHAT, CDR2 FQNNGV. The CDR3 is CASSLGVGNTLYF. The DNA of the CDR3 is TGTGCCAGCAGCTTAGGGGTTGGGAACACCTTGTATTTT.

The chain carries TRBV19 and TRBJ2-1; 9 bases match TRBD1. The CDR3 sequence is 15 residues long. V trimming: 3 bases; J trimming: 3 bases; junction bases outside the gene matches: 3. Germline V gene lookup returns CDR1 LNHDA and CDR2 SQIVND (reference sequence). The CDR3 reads CASSIVTGGYNEQFF. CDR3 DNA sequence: TGTGCCAGTAGTATTGTGACAGGGGGCTACAATGAGCAGTTCTTC.

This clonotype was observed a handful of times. The DNA for the CDR3 is TGTGCCAGCAGTTACTCCGGGGGCTCAGGAAACACCATATATTTT. Residues: CASSYSGGSGNTIYF. The chain carries TRBV6-5 and TRBJ1-3; the D gene is possibly TRBD1 (6 bases). The CDR3 runs to 15 residues. Germline-derived CDR1 and CDR2 are MNHEY and SVGAGI. V was pared by 0 bases and J by 4 bases, with 10 bases between.

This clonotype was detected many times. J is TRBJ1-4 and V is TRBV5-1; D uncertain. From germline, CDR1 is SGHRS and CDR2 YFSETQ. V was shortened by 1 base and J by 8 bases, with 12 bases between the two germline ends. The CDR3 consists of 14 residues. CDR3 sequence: CASSLQREGEKLFF. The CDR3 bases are TGCGCCAGCAGCTTGCAAAGGGAAGGCGAAAAACTGTTTTTT.

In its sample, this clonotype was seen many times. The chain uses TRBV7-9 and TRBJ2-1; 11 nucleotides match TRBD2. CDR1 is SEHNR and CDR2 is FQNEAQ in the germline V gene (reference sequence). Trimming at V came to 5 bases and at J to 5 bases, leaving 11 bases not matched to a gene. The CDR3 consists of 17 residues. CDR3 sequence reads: CASSPTSLAGAHNEQFF. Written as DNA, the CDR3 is TGTGCCAGCAGCCCAACCTCACTAGCGGGAGCCCACAATGAGCAGTTCTTC. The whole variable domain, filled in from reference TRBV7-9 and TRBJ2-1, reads DTGVSQNPRHKITKRGQNVTFRCDPISEHNRLYWYRQTLGQGPEFLTYFQNEAQLEKSRLLSDRFSAERPKGSFSTLEIQRTEQGDSAMYLCASSPTSLAGAHNEQFFGPGTRLTVL.